The sequence of this TCR beta chain was determined in a study of low-dose radiotherapy and immunotherapy resistance in tumors. Turning to the study itself: A total of 6.5 Gy was given to Cohort 1 as 0.5 Gy per fraction every 2 weeks.

Time point of the sample: after trial treatment. Treatment reported: LDRT plus nivolumab, ipilimumab, low-dose cyclophosphamide and aspirin (RACIN trial). V lost 6 bases to trimming and J lost 2 bases, with 16 bases between them. Germline loops: CDR1 SNHLY, CDR2 FYNNEI. The CDR3 is made up of 15 amino acids. Primers targeting TRAV and TRBV primed first-strand cDNA, covering alpha and beta chains. For amplifying TCRs, the PCR ran for roughly 20 cycles with Phusion, which was used together with a constant-region primer and the adapter on the V primers. By in vitro transcription, the isolated mRNA was amplified. Via MiXCR, TCRdb re-called the reads, giving one row per CDR3 protein. The sample consists of 95,000 to 100,000 distinct CDR3 sequences, more than 20% of them appearing once.

The sequencing used PBMCs, collected after low-dose radiotherapy plus immunotherapy. The receptor's source is a male donor with prostate cancer. The rearrangement joins TRBV2 to TRBJ1-2, with D tentatively TRBD1 (6 bases). CDR3 sequence (DNA): TGTGCCAGCAGAGCCCTGGACAGCCCCAACTATGGCTACACCTTC. The encoded protein is CASRALDSPNYGYTF.